These 16 T cell receptor beta chains were sequenced from one sample in a study of blood T cell repertoires in COVID-19. Measured with immunoSEQ multiplex PCR; TCRdb has only the in-frame clones, and not every one. The sample holds 75,000 to 85,000 clones, 70% to 90% seen once. Sequencing was carried out using peripheral blood. These receptors originate from a human donor in a cohort sampled during active COVID-19.

The chain recombines TRBV5-4 with TRBJ2-3; 12 nucleotides align to TRBD2. V dropped 6 bases and J dropped 4; count of bases not matched to a gene: 9. This CDR3 has 16 amino acids. Germline V gene data show CDR1 as SGHNT and CDR2 as YYREEE (reference sequence). CDR3: CASNVPGLAGPDTQYF. Here the CDR3 DNA reads TGTGCCAGCAACGTTCCGGGACTAGCGGGTCCAGATACGCAGTATTTT.

The chain recombines TRBV21-1 with TRBJ2-7; TRBD2 is the table's D call, not checked against the DNA. TRBV21-1 represents a pseudogene. This CDR3 has 13 amino acids. The CDR3 sequence is CASSPGSSYEQYF. CDR3 bases: TGTGCCAGCAGCCCGGGGTCTTCCTACGAGCAGTACTTC.

This clone has just one count. V is TRBV28 and J is TRBJ2-7; 8 nucleotides match TRBD2. From germline, CDR1 is MDHEN and CDR2 SYDVKM. J gave up 4 bases and V 1 base, and 9 bases lay outside the gene matches. CDR3 length: 16 residues. The CDR3, as DNA: TGTGCCAGCAGTTTATACCCCCGGGAGGGGGAGTACGAGCAGTACTTC. Translation gives CASSLYPREGEYEQYF.

This clone was counted a single time. The CDR3 reads CASSQGRVGNSPLHF. CDR3 sequence (DNA): TGCGCCAGCAGCCAAGGGAGGGTGGGTAATTCACCCCTCCACTTT. The chain recombines TRBV4-1 with TRBJ1-6; D uncertain. V was cut by 1 base and J by 6 bases, with 10 bases left in between. The germline CDR1 and CDR2 sequences are MGHRA and YSYEKL. The CDR3 totals 15 residues.

The chain couples TRBV6-5 to TRBJ2-2, with 7 bases lining up with TRBD1. V lost 8 bases to trimming and J lost 4 bases; unmatched junction nucleotides: 7. The CDR3 covers 14 residues. Germline-derived CDR1 and CDR2 are MNHEY and SVGAGI. The CDR3 loop is CASQQGGGTGELFF. The CDR3 nucleotides read TGTGCCAGCCAGCAAGGGGGCGGCACCGGGGAGCTGTTTTTT.

V gene TRBV9 combines with J gene TRBJ2-7; TRBD1 matches at 9 bases. V dropped 2 bases and J dropped 3; count of bases not matched to a gene: 3. This CDR3 region has 14 residues. Germline CDR1 reads SGDLS; CDR2 reads YYNGEE. Here the CDR3 reads CASSVTGGIYEQYF. The DNA for the CDR3 is TGTGCCAGCAGCGTGACAGGGGGGATCTACGAGCAGTACTTC. Complete variable domain (other parts from reference TRBV9 and TRBJ2-7): DSGVTQTPKHLITATGQRVTLRCSPRSGDLSVYWYQQSLDQGLQFLIQYYNGEERAKGNILERFSAQQFPDLHSELNLSSLELGDSALYFCASSVTGGIYEQYFGPGTRLTVT.

This chain uses TRBV6-5 with TRBJ1-1, with D perhaps TRBD1 (6 bases). Germline-derived CDR1 and CDR2 are MNHEY and SVGAGI. V gave up 6 bases and J gave up 3 bases, with 11 bases separating them. The CDR3 contains 13 residues. Written as DNA, the CDR3 is TGTGCCAGCAGCCCACAGGGTCACACTGAAGCTTTCTTT. Its translation is CASSPQGHTEAFF.

V usage is TRBV9 and J usage is TRBJ1-1; D is ambiguous. CDR3 size: 15 residues. Germline lookup yields CDR1 SGDLS and CDR2 YYNGEE. V lost 0 bases and J lost 3, with 12 bases in between. The CDR3 sequence: CASSVGGGSDTEAFF. DNA for the CDR3: TGTGCCAGCAGCGTAGGAGGAGGGTCGGACACTGAAGCTTTCTTT.

CDR3 region: CASRLAGGHNEQFF. CDR3 bases: TGTGCCAGCAGATTAGCGGGAGGTCACAATGAGCAGTTCTTC. The chain couples TRBV3-1 (or the pseudogene TRBV3-2) to TRBJ2-1, with TRBD2 matching over 10 bases. The germline V gene encodes CDR1 LGHDT and CDR2 YNNKEL (reference sequence). CDR3 size: 14 residues. V trimming: 6 bases; J trimming: 5 bases; junction bases outside the gene matches: 4.

The chain employs TRBV5-1 and TRBJ2-5; 15 bases agree with TRBD2. The V segment lost 3 bases and the J segment 0 bases; nucleotides outside the gene matches: 3. Per the germline V gene, CDR1 is SGHRS and CDR2 is YFSETQ. The CDR3 extends over 17 amino acids. In DNA, the CDR3 is TGCGCCAGCAGCTCTGGGACTAGCGGGGGGTACCAAGAGACCCAGTACTTC. The encoded protein is CASSSGTSGGYQETQYF.

In this sample, this clone turned up a few times. V gene TRBV4-1 combines with J gene TRBJ2-3; D may be TRBD1 (7 bases). Germline CDR1 and CDR2: MGHRA and YSYEKL. The CDR3 runs 16 residues. V lost 3 bases and J lost 5, with 18 bases in between. In DNA form, the CDR3 reads TGCGCCAGCAGCCACCCGCGGCGGGACAGAGAAGATACGCAGTATTTT. This codes for CASSHPRRDREDTQYF.

This clone showed up just a few times. This rearrangement joins TRBV7-2 to TRBJ2-7; D perhaps matches TRBD2 (5 bases). With 2 bases removed from V and 0 bases from J, the gap between germline ends came to 8 bases. The germline V gene has CDR1 SGHTA and CDR2 FQGNSA. The CDR3 length is 14 residues. Here the CDR3 DNA reads TGTGCCAGCAGCTTAACGGGAAGCTCCTACGAGCAGTACTTC. It yields the protein CASSLTGSSYEQYF.

The chain recombines TRBV9 with TRBJ1-4, with 7 positions matching TRBD1. The CDR3 covers 15 residues. Trimming removed 3 bases from V and 4 bases from J; junction bases left unmatched: 6. From germline, CDR1 is SGDLS and CDR2 YYNGEE. The CDR3, as DNA: TGTGCCAGCAGCGCGAACGGACAGGTTAATGAAAAACTGTTTTTT. This codes for CASSANGQVNEKLFF. Variable domain in full (rest from reference TRBV9 and TRBJ1-4): DSGVTQTPKHLITATGQRVTLRCSPRSGDLSVYWYQQSLDQGLQFLIQYYNGEERAKGNILERFSAQQFPDLHSELNLSSLELGDSALYFCASSANGQVNEKLFFGSGTQLSVL.

The chain couples TRBV6-5 to TRBJ2-2; 7 bases match TRBD2. Trimming cost V 0 bases and J 4 bases; bases outside gene matches: 2. CDR1 is MNHEY and CDR2 is SVGAGI in the germline V gene. The CDR3 is made up of 15 amino acids. The CDR3 protein is CASSYSPGGTGELFF. The DNA of the CDR3 is TGTGCCAGCAGTTACTCCCCGGGGGGCACCGGGGAGCTGTTTTTT.

The chain joins TRBV19 to TRBJ2-7; 14 bases are a match to TRBD2. This CDR3 is built from 15 residues. CDR1 and CDR2 (germline): LNHDA, SQIVND (reference sequence). Germline trimming cut 5 bases from V and 3 bases from J; bases unmatched to any gene: 3. The CDR3: CASSVGLAGGYEQYF. The CDR3 DNA is TGTGCCAGTAGTGTCGGACTAGCGGGGGGCTACGAGCAGTACTTC.

The chain carries TRBV29-1 and TRBJ2-7; 10 bases are a match to TRBD2. Germline CDR1 is SQVTM and CDR2 is ANQGSEA. CDR3 size: 14 residues. V gave up 5 bases and J gave up 1 base; unmatched junction bases: 5. CDR3 protein: CSVSGTSDSYEQYF. Written as DNA, the CDR3 is TGCAGCGTTTCCGGGACTAGCGATTCCTACGAGCAGTACTTC.